This T cell receptor (beta chain) derives from a study of blood T cell repertoires in COVID-19. For the study at large: COVID-19 samples from acute and convalescent phases originated in the United States, Italy and Spain. T cells, B-cell-depleted T cells, or PBMCs provided the cDNA or gDNA that served as material.

In the authors' methods: Estimation of nucleated cell counts relied on the amplification of reference gene primers. Sequencing was performed with immunoSEQ multiplex PCR; in TCRdb, only in-frame clones are kept and a portion is missing. For V, J and clone size, that table is used; D and trimming come from the DNA. This sample has about 44,000 clones; 89% occur once, and the top ten carry less than 20%. The V and J ends lost 7 bases and 0 bases respectively, with 16 bases between them. Germline V gives CDR1 PRHDT, CDR2 FYEKMQ (reference sequence). This CDR3 is 15 amino acids long. The rearrangement links TRBV13 to TRBJ2-7; tentatively, D is TRBD1 (6 bases). The sample consisted of peripheral blood. This receptor was identified in an older man with active COVID-19. The CDR3 loop is CASIDETGTSYEQYF. CDR3 coding DNA: TGTGCCAGCATCGATGAGACAGGAACCTCCTACGAGCAGTACTTC.